The rows below give T cell receptor beta chains drawn from one sample of a study of OX40 agonist ivuxolimab in advanced cancers. Produced via immunoSEQ multiplex PCR; TCRdb's table is partial and in-frame only. The table has about 72,000 clones, roughly 89% seen once. The source material was CD4+ or CD8+ T cells sorted from blood, sampled in a trial of the OX40 agonist ivuxolimab. These receptors were collected from an adult with an advanced solid tumor such as melanoma, head and neck, liver or kidney cancer. CDR3s include the opening cysteine and the closing phenylalanine or tryptophan.

V	length	J	CDR3
TRBV5-5	17	TRBJ1-3	CASRRLPGVFSGNTIYF
TRBV9	14	TRBJ1-1	CASSRDPLNTEAFF
TRBV19	12	TRBJ1-2	CASRGSVYGYTF
TRBV19	12	TRBJ2-5	CASSPLGETQYF
TRBV27	14	TRBJ2-3	CASSYREVWDTQYF
TRBV5-1	16	TRBJ1-6	CASSLTGQGLNSPLHF
TRBV10-1	13	TRBJ1-1	CASSEEVFGEAFF
TRBV6-6	15	TRBJ1-2	CASSATPGTAYGYTF
TRBV14	17	TRBJ2-1	CASSQVGAWATMPEQFF
TRBV5-1	14	TRBJ1-4	CASSMTGSEEKLFF
TRBV4-2	14	TRBJ1-1	CASSLDTMNTEAFF
TRBV11-3	15	TRBJ1-6	CASSPGGGDDSPLHF
TRBV5-4	18	TRBJ2-3	CASSWGVLAGDGVDTQYF
TRBV18	15	TRBJ1-1	CASSPGYTGRSEAFF
TRBV28	13	TRBJ2-1	CASSTPLRGPKFF
TRBV19	16	TRBJ2-1	CASKKNSGGAPNEQFF
TRBV5-8	15	TRBJ2-3	CASSPDPTSTDTQYF
TRBV10-3	16	TRBJ1-2	CAISAGPINRNYGYTF
TRBV10-3	13	TRBJ2-7	CAIAGLPLLEQYF
TRBV19	12	TRBJ1-2	CASSTVNYGYTF
TRBV2	14	TRBJ2-1	CASSGDRDFNEQFF
TRBV5-1	13	TRBJ1-3	CASSSGRRNTIYF
TRBV6-5	14	TRBJ2-7	CATRFPGTAYEQYF
TRBV9	15	TRBJ2-1	CASSSTGATYNEQFF
TRBV5-4	16	TRBJ1-2	CASSSHGGRSAYGYTF
TRBV29-1	15	TRBJ2-1	CSVGVTGGGHNEQFF
TRBV7-9	15	TRBJ1-5	CASSSADRERQPQHF
TRBV6-6	15	TRBJ1-1	CASVKNRRRNTEAFF
TRBV5-1	13	TRBJ1-1	CASSQNGIPWAFF
TRBV6-5	13	TRBJ1-2	CASSYPGTIGYTF
TRBV5-5	15	TRBJ1-6	CASSSRGGLDSPLHF
TRBV7-9	17	TRBJ1-6	CASSLEWGTGFNSPLHF
TRBV5-8	15	TRBJ2-3	CASSPRGGVADTQYF
TRBV28	14	TRBJ1-2	CASSLSTGNYGYTF
TRBV9	13	TRBJ2-3	CASSVGGGDTQYF
TRBV7-9	13	TRBJ1-2	CASSGAGRSGYTF
TRBV9	13	TRBJ1-2	CASSVGPDYGYTF
TRBV18	14	TRBJ1-1	CASSPPDGNREAFF
TRBV7-9	16	TRBJ2-5	CASSLEPGQGLETQYF
TRBV9	14	TRBJ2-5	CASSVGGVQETQYF
TRBV7-7	13	TRBJ2-1	CASSLDQDTEQFF
TRBV10-3	15	TRBJ2-7	CAIRTSTGTSYEQYF
TRBV10-3	16	TRBJ1-5	CAISESIVLTNQPQHF
TRBV11-2	15	TRBJ2-5	CASSLDPGGGETQYF
TRBV28	12	TRBJ2-7	CATQGPFYEQYF